These T cell receptor beta chains were read from a single sample in a study of cytomegalovirus exposure and HLA in healthy donors. Here immunoSEQ multiplex PCR was the method, and the copy in TCRdb shows in-frame clones only, minus some. The top ten hold roughly 3.2% of the sample, which has 99,000 or so clones, about 70% seen once. Sequenced sample: PBMCs. The receptor set was obtained from a man in his thirties or forties in good health and CMV-seronegative. CDR3s include the opening cysteine and the closing phenylalanine or tryptophan. A D gene is named only where the DNA matches it firmly. The listing skips clone size in some rows; elsewhere it reads once, few, many or a size class.

clone_size | d_call | j_call | v_call | cdr3_nt | cdr3_aa
. | TRBD2 | TRBJ2-1 | TRBV5-1 | TGCGCCAGCAGCTTACTAGCGGGAGCTTCGAATGAGCAGTTCTTC | CASSLLAGASNEQFF
. | TRBD1 | TRBJ1-2 | TRBV9 | TGTGCCAGCAGCGGATGGACAGGGGGCAATTATGGCTACACCTTC | CASSGWTGGNYGYTF
. | TRBD1 | TRBJ1-5 | TRBV28 | TGTGCCAGCAGTGAGCCGGACAGGGTTCTGCAGCCCCAGCATTTT | CASSEPDRVLQPQHF
. | TRBD1 | TRBJ2-4 | TRBV13 | TGTGCCAGCAGCATGACAGGGGAAAACATTCAGTACTTC | CASSMTGENIQYF
. | TRBD2 | TRBJ2-7 | TRBV13 | TGTGCCAGCAGCTTAGAGCGGGGCCGCTCCTACGAGCAGTACTTC | CASSLERGRSYEQYF
. | . | TRBJ2-7 | TRBV7-2 | TGTGCCAGCAGCTTAGGGGGCAGCCCCTACGAGCAGTACTTC | CASSLGGSPYEQYF
. | TRBD2 | TRBJ2-5 | TRBV4-2 | TGTGCCAGCAGCCAAGTTTTTGGCGGGAGGGAAGAGACCCAGTACTTC | CASSQVFGGREETQYF
. | TRBD1 | TRBJ2-7 | TRBV18 | TGTGCCAGCTCACCGGGGACAGGGAGCCACGAGCAGTACTTC | CASSPGTGSHEQYF
. | TRBD2 | TRBJ2-2 | TRBV5-4 | TGTGCCAGCAAAACCTTGGGCGGGAGTGGGGAGCTGTTTTTT | CASKTLGGSGELFF
. | . | TRBJ1-5 | TRBV6-6 | TGTGCCAGCACTCCGCCGGGGATTACGCCCCAGCATTTT | CASTPPGITPQHF
. | . | TRBJ1-4 | TRBV5-1 | TGCGCCAGCAGCTTCTCCGGGAGAGACAATGAAAAACTGTTTTTT | CASSFSGRDNEKLFF
. | TRBD2 | TRBJ2-7 | TRBV6-4 | TGTGCCAGCCGGCGGGAGGCCCAAGCCTACGAGCAGTACTTC | CASRREAQAYEQYF
. | TRBD1 | TRBJ2-3 | TRBV5-1 | TGCGCCAGCAGCTTTGGGACAGTGCTTTCGGATACGCAGTATTTT | CASSFGTVLSDTQYF
. | TRBD1 | TRBJ1-2 | TRBV28 | TGTGCCAGCAGTTTGTCGGTAGGGGGACAGGGTAGGAAAAACTATGGCTACACCTTC | CASSLSVGGQGRKNYGYTF
. | TRBD2 | TRBJ2-1 | TRBV7-2 | TGTGCCAGCAGCTTCACTAGCGGGAGCCTAAATGAGCAGTTCTTC | CASSFTSGSLNEQFF
few | . | TRBJ2-6 | TRBV19 | TGTGCCAGTAGTCCAGCAACAGGGACTGGGGCCAACGTCCTGACTTTC | CASSPATGTGANVLTF
. | TRBD1 | TRBJ1-2 | TRBV5-6 | TGTGCCAGCAGCGAGACAGGGCTCTATGGCTACACCTTC | CASSETGLYGYTF
. | . | TRBJ2-3 | TRBV7-3 | TGTGCCAGCAGCCCCCGGACAGCTAGCACAGATACGCAGTATTTT | CASSPRTASTDTQYF
few | . | TRBJ2-1 | TRBV4-3 | TGCGCCAGCAGCCAATCTTCGGTAGCTTACTCCTACAATGAGCAGTTCTTC | CASSQSSVAYSYNEQFF
. | . | TRBJ1-2 | TRBV4-3 | TGCGCCAGCAGCCAAAGGGTTGTACAGGGACAAGAGGGCTACACCTTC | CASSQRVVQGQEGYTF
. | TRBD1 | TRBJ2-5 | TRBV9 | TGTGCCAGCAGCTGGGGACAGGGGGCCCCCATCGAAGAGACCCAGTACTTC | CASSWGQGAPIEETQYF
. | TRBD2 | TRBJ2-1 | TRBV15 | TGTGCCACCAGCAGGGGCCTAGCGGACAAGCAGTTCTTC | CATSRGLADKQFF
. | . | TRBJ1-1 | TRBV10-3 | TGTGCCATCAGTTTTGGAGATAACACTGAAGCTTTCTTT | CAISFGDNTEAFF
. | TRBD1 | TRBJ1-1 | TRBV6-1 | TGTGCTACGACAGGGCCCACTGAAGCTTTCTTT | CATTGPTEAFF
. | . | TRBJ2-4 | TRBV5-6 | TGTGCCAGCAGCTTGGACTGGGGGGTTGCCAAAAACATTCAGTACTTC | CASSLDWGVAKNIQYF
few | TRBD1 | TRBJ1-1 | TRBV7-2 | TGTGCCAGCAGACCTCAGGGGGCGTCGGGTTTCATTGGAGCTTTCTTT | CASRPQGASGFIGAFF
. | . | TRBJ2-2 | TRBV27 | TGTGCCAGCAGTTTAGGGCGGGCAAGGAACACCGGGGAGCTGTTTTTT | CASSLGRARNTGELFF
once | . | TRBJ1-4 | TRBV18 | TGTGCCAGCTCAAGGACCAAGGAGGGCGAAAAACTGTTTTTT | CASSRTKEGEKLFF
. | . | TRBJ1-2 | TRBV14 | TGTGCCAGCAGCCAACAGAACTATGGCTACACCTTC | CASSQQNYGYTF
few | . | TRBJ1-5 | TRBV6-5 | TGTGCCAGCAGTCTAAGACAGGGCAATCAGCCCCAGCATTTT | CASSLRQGNQPQHF
. | . | TRBJ2-5 | TRBV6-1 | TGTGCCAGCAGTGACCTCGACAGGAGAAAAGAGACCCAGTACTTC | CASSDLDRRKETQYF
once | TRBD2 | TRBJ2-1 | TRBV7-2 | TGTGCCTCGCGGACTAGCGGGGTCTCCTACAATGAGCAGTTCTTC | CASRTSGVSYNEQFF
. | TRBD2 | TRBJ2-1 | TRBV9 | TGTGCCAGCAGCGTAGAAGTCGGGAGGTACTACAATGAGCAGTTCTTC | CASSVEVGRYYNEQFF
. | TRBD1 | TRBJ1-2 | TRBV19 | TGTGCCAGTAGTATAGCCGACTCCCAGGGGGCGCGTGGCTACACCTTC | CASSIADSQGARGYTF
. | . | TRBJ2-6 | TRBV4-2 | TGTGCCAGCAGCCGGGGGGACGTCGGCCCCTTCTCTGGGGCCAACGTCCTGACTTTC | CASSRGDVGPFSGANVLTF
. | . | TRBJ2-2 | TRBV19 | TGTGCCAGTAGTACGGGAGAGACGAACACCGGGGAGCTGTTTTTT | CASSTGETNTGELFF
. | TRBD2 | TRBJ2-5 | TRBV2 | TGTGCCAGCAGTAGGACTAGCGGGATTGCGCCCCAGTACTTC | CASSRTSGIAPQYF
. | . | TRBJ2-1 | TRBV7-6 | TGTGCCAGCAGCTTAGAGGGGTCCCCCTACAATGAGCAGTTCTTC | CASSLEGSPYNEQFF
. | . | TRBJ1-5 | TRBV28 | TGTGCCAGCAGTTTACAGTCAGGGTTGAATCAGCCCCAGCATTTT | CASSLQSGLNQPQHF
. | . | TRBJ2-5 | TRBV20-1 | TGCAGTGCTAGAGATATTGAGACCCAGTACTTC | CSARDIETQYF
few | . | TRBJ1-3 | TRBV19 | TGTGCCACCCACCCCGGCGGGGGGGCAGCTGGAAACACCATATATTTT | CATHPGGGAAGNTIYF
. | . | TRBJ2-2 | TRBV5-4 | TGTGCCAGCAGCTTATATAGTAACACCGGGGAGCTGTTTTTT | CASSLYSNTGELFF
. | . | TRBJ2-3 | TRBV11-1 | TGTGCCAGCAGCTTAAACGGAGGGGCAGATACGCAGTATTTT | CASSLNGGADTQYF
few | . | TRBJ2-3 | TRBV14 | TGTGCCAGCAGCCCCCTAGCGCACCGCGAGGGTACGCAGTATTTT | CASSPLAHREGTQYF
. | . | TRBJ1-1 | TRBV11-3 | TGTGCCAGCAGCTCAGGGGTGAACACTGAAGCTTTCTTT | CASSSGVNTEAFF
. | . | TRBJ1-3 | TRBV6-6 | TGTGCCAGCAGCCCGGACATGATGAGCTCTGGAAACACCATATATTTT | CASSPDMMSSGNTIYF
. | TRBD2 | TRBJ2-4 | TRBV28 | TGTGCCAGCAGCCCGGTAGGCGGGAGGGATTTAAACATTCAGTACTTC | CASSPVGGRDLNIQYF
. | TRBD2 | TRBJ2-5 | TRBV5-4 | TGTGCCAGCAGCTTGGCTGGTACTAGCGGGGAGACCCAGTACTTC | CASSLAGTSGETQYF
. | . | TRBJ1-1 | TRBV7-2 | TGTGCCAGCAGCTCTCGGGGGAACACTGAAGCTTTCTTT | CASSSRGNTEAFF
. | . | TRBJ1-2 | TRBV5-4 | TGTGCCAGCAGCACCACAGACTATGGCTACACCTTC | CASSTTDYGYTF
. | . | TRBJ2-7 | TRBV25-1 | TGTGCCAGCAGTGACTCCGGGACACCCTACGAGCAGTACTTC | CASSDSGTPYEQYF
. | TRBD2 | TRBJ2-5 | TRBV25-1 | TGTGCCAGCAGTTTAGCGGGAGTAGAGACCCAGTACTTC | CASSLAGVETQYF
. | . | TRBJ1-1 | TRBV6-5 | TGTGCCAGCAGCGACCCCAGGGAAGCTTTCTTT | CASSDPREAFF
few | . | TRBJ1-2 | TRBV28 | TGTGCCAGCATGGTATCGGGGGGGGCGCTTAGCTATGGCTACACCTTC | CASMVSGGALSYGYTF
once | . | TRBJ1-1 | TRBV28 | TGTGCCAGCAGCTCAGAGCGATCTTCAGGGCGATCCAGGGTAGCTTTCTTT | CASSSERSSGRSRVAFF
. | TRBD2 | TRBJ2-1 | TRBV2 | TGTGCCAGCAGTGGGGCTGGGACTAGCGGAAGCAATGAGCAGTTCTTC | CASSGAGTSGSNEQFF
. | TRBD2 | TRBJ2-2 | TRBV19 | TGTGCCAGTAACCCCAGGGGACTAGCGGGAGTTGCCGGGGAGCTGTTTTTT | CASNPRGLAGVAGELFF
. | TRBD1 | TRBJ1-5 | TRBV9 | TGTGCCAGCGGCGGAGGGGGCAATAGCAATCAGCCCCAGCATTTT | CASGGGGNSNQPQHF